This TCR beta chain derives from a study of CD8 T cells in ankylosing spondylitis. The study's findings and limits: The authors found the disease-linked clones to be CD8+ and relatively rare in peripheral blood. It was reported that disease-linked clones were significantly enriched in matched ankylosing spondylitis synovial fluid. Earlier studies detected some motif variants in reactive arthritis synovial fluid and blood. Made up of under 10 highly homologous variants, a TCR beta motif appeared characteristic of ankylosing spondylitis blood.

V lost 0 bases to trimming and J lost 10 bases, with 7 bases between them. CDR1 is GTSNPN and CDR2 is SVGIG in the germline V gene (reference sequence). The CDR3 contains 11 residues. TCRdb passed the 5' RACE reads through MiXCR, listing each CDR3 protein once. This sample has over 95,000 distinct CDR3 sequences, with roughly 8.7% found just once. This clonotype was recorded at least ten times. Antigen unknown. This rearrangement joins TRBV30 to TRBJ2-1; D is unresolved. The receptor comes from a male donor with ankylosing spondylitis or in good health (not recorded which). The material sequenced was blood, either unsorted or a sorted T cell fraction (not recorded which). CDR3 loop: CAWSVQREQFF. The CDR3 region has the DNA TGTGCCTGGAGTGTTCAGAGGGAGCAGTTCTTC.